This T cell receptor (beta chain) originates from a study of T cells after yellow fever vaccination. Template switching by 5'RACE produced TCR cDNA, adding a universal primer site and UMIs. MiXCR was run by TCRdb on the 5' RACE reads, yielding one entry per CDR3 protein. Here the sample spans about 210,000 distinct CDR3 sequences, 2.5% to 3.5% being singletons. In germline, CDR1 is LGHNA, CDR2 YNFKEQ. The V gene lost 4 bases and the J gene lost 6 bases, with 15 bases spanning the gap. CDR3 length: 15 residues. Points from the study as a whole: Abundant bulk-population clonotypes could contaminate the FACS-sorted repertoires. Clones that expanded after primary vaccination mostly reappeared after the booster (just over 95% CD4, about 91% CD8).

This clonotype was found a few times. Antigen unknown. The sequencing here drew on CD4+ T cells sorted from PBMCs, taken 10 days after the yellow fever booster vaccination. This clonotype originated in a man aged 18 to 29 who received the YFV17D yellow fever vaccine. This chain uses TRBV4-2 with TRBJ2-2; no clear D. Here the CDR3 DNA reads TGTGCCAGCAGCCGAAGGGATACGGGCCCCGGGGAGCTGTTTTTT. Translated: CASSRRDTGPGELFF.